This TCR beta chain was obtained from a study of T cell repertoires in cytomegalovirus infection (dated by TCRdb to about 2019). Broadly, across the study: Because public TCR beta signatures pointed to carriage of CMV infection together with the matching HLA type, the HLA type of each donor mattered for the analysis. What the research found in general, with its limitations: In the ex vivo response, HLA-C-restricted CMV-specific TCR beta clonotypes were dominant, and in two of eight donors the single most frequent clonotype came from this HLA-C-restricted group. In both this cohort and an independent roughly 350-donor cohort, the cumulative frequency of public TCR beta family members distinguished carriers of CMV infection plus the relevant HLA type.

The sample holds a few counts of this clonotype. Its antigen target is currently unknown. Nothing much larger sits one base from this clone, and base qualities are not available. The sequencer listed for this sample is Illumina HiSeq 1500. The raw public reads went through TCRdb reprocessing: fastp at Q25, MiXCR clone calling, in-frame beta chains kept. A single entry per CDR3 protein holds the most common genes and DNA from its merged rows. Across this sample there are roughly 500,000 distinct CDR3 sequences, with about 15% seen only once. The ten largest make up roughly 25% of the sample. Sequenced sample: CD8+ T cells from PBMCs. This TCR came from a human donor in good health (CMV status not recorded). Some clones in this sample may be carry-over from other donors' samples.

The bases are TGTGCCAGCAGCTCCCGACTGGAAGAGACCCAGTACTTC. This codes for CASSSRLEETQYF. The receptor chain draws on TRBV11-3 and TRBJ2-5; the D gene lacks a confident call. Reading the germline V gene gives CDR1 SGHNT and CDR2 YENEEA. V is shortened by 4 bases, J by 3 bases, and the region joining them spans 9 bases. The CDR3 spans 13 residues, from the cysteine through the phenylalanine. Kept here is only the CDR3 DNA, which spans 39 bases and is read in frame from base 1.